One T cell receptor (beta chain) is described in this entry. Original methodology: Counts of nucleated cells, estimated from reference gene primer amplification, were obtained. Measured with immunoSEQ multiplex PCR; TCRdb has only the in-frame clones, and not every one. Clone size and V and J calls were adopted from that table, with D and trimming inferred from the DNA. The profile shows hundreds of thousands of clones, less than 85% of them singletons. CDR3 size: 14 residues. CDR1 and CDR2 (germline): SGHRS, YFSETQ. With 4 bases clipped from V and 1 base from J, the junction kept 4 bases outside the gene matches. This sample is drawn from a study of blood T cell repertoires in COVID-19. Study at large: Samples came from the United States, Italy and Spain, spanning acute and convalescent COVID-19. PBMCs, B-cell-depleted T cells, or T cells provided the cDNA or gDNA that made up the material.

The chain is built from TRBV5-1 and TRBJ2-5; 7 bases line up with TRBD2. Input material: peripheral blood. The origin of this receptor is a woman over 75 with active or convalescent COVID-19. CDR3 bases: TGCGCCAGCAGCCCCGGGGGGAGCCAAGAGACCCAGTACTTC. It translates to CASSPGGSQETQYF.